This T cell receptor beta chain was sequenced in a study of T cell changes during pregnancy in multiple sclerosis (dated by TCRdb to about 2019). Notes on the research overall: The study looked at changes in the T cell repertoire across pregnancy in women with multiple sclerosis.

V is reduced by 6 bases and J by 4 bases, leaving a spacing of 18 bases between them. From its cysteine to its phenylalanine, the CDR3 spans 15 amino acids. Only CDR3 DNA is held: 45 bases, read in frame from base 1. In the germline V gene, CDR1 corresponds to MRHNA and CDR2 to SNTAGT. Comment on this clone: Its recognized antigen is unknown. No much larger clone is present one base from it, and per-base qualities are unavailable.

Libraries were prepared through the immunoSEQ multiplex PCR assay. Held by TCRdb, this immuneACCESS table contains in-frame sequences only and omits some clones. Under half of the omission traces to an unresolved V gene where checked; the cause of the rest is unknown. This sample is represented by approximately 40,000 clones; 75% to 90% of them were singletons. Clones ranked in the top ten supply about 10% of the sample. The rearrangement joined TRBV6-4 to TRBJ1-2, with no confidently assigned D gene. The receptor was isolated from a female donor with multiple sclerosis, enrolled in a pregnancy study. The sequences come from CD8+ T cells from peripheral blood mononuclear cells, collected in the third trimester of pregnancy. The CDR3 amino acid sequence is: CASSDANDGGYGYTF. In nucleotides, the sequence is TGTGCCAGCAGCGACGCGAACGACGGCGGCTATGGCTACACCTTC.